This entry lists 17 T cell receptor beta chains sequenced from one sample in a study of immune reconstitution after stem cell transplant in scleroderma. MiXCR, run by TCRdb on the RT-PCR reads, gives a single entry per CDR3 protein. The repertoire includes several thousand distinct CDR3 sequences, less than 9.5% of them detected once, and 10% sits in the top ten. Sampling was carried out before or after autologous hematopoietic stem cell transplantation (not recorded which). All receptors derive from a male donor with systemic sclerosis.

This clonotype is judged medium-sized. The chain combines TRBV29-1 with TRBJ2-5; D ambiguous. This CDR3 is 10 amino acids long. Per the germline V gene, CDR1 is SQVTM and CDR2 is ANQGSEA. Trimming took 6 bases from V and 1 from J, leaving 3 bases between them. The CDR3 DNA is TGCAGCGTCGGCCAAGAGACCCAGTACTTC. Amino acids: CSVGQETQYF.

This chain connects TRBV12-3 or TRBV12-4 to TRBJ2-7; 10 nucleotides line up with TRBD1. The CDR3 length is 13 residues. V shed 8 bases, J shed 3 bases, and the junction held 4 bases outside the gene matches. CDR3 coding DNA: TGTGCCAGCCTCGGGACAGGGGTCTACGAGCAGTACTTC. It specifies CASLGTGVYEQYF.

This clonotype rates as medium-sized. The genes are TRBV20-1 and TRBJ1-2, with D unclear. The ends were cut back, 0 bases at V and 7 bases at J, with 12 bases in the middle. In germline, CDR1 is DFQATT, CDR2 SNEGSKA (reference sequence). This CDR3 comprises 13 residues. In DNA form, the CDR3 reads TGCAGTGCTAGAGAGTGGCAGATGGGTGGCTACACCTTC. Translated, it gives CSAREWQMGGYTF.

This clonotype has only a few counts. The chain carries TRBV6-2 or TRBV6-3 and TRBJ2-5, with 8 bases lining up with TRBD2. The CDR3 runs 15 residues. CDR1 is MNHEY, CDR2 SVGEGT, per germline. The V gene end was trimmed by 0 bases and the J gene end by 7 bases; junction bases not matched to a gene: 7. This chain's CDR3 is CASSYSTGRDWTQYF. CDR3 nucleotides: TGTGCCAGCAGTTACTCGACCGGGAGGGATTGGACCCAGTACTTC.

V and J are TRBV5-1 and TRBJ2-1; D is undetermined. Trimming shortened V by 2 bases and J by 7 bases, and 7 bases separated the two germline ends. Germline CDR1 SGHRS, CDR2 YFSETQ. The CDR3 extends over 12 amino acids. The CDR3 coding sequence is TGCGCCAGCAGCTTACTATTAAATGAGCAGTTCTTC. It yields the protein CASSLLLNEQFF.

By sample fraction, this clonotype is large. The rearrangement links TRBV6-2 or TRBV6-3 to TRBJ1-1; D ambiguous. The CDR3 length is 14 residues. Germline CDR1 reads MNHEY; CDR2 reads SVGEGT. V lost 7 bases to trimming and J lost 1 base, with 13 bases between them. The CDR3 sequence: CASTEPPTNTEAFF. The CDR3 bases are TGTGCCAGCACCGAACCCCCCACGAACACTGAAGCTTTCTTT.

By share of the sample, this clonotype is medium-sized. The chain is built from TRBV3-1 and TRBJ1-1; tentative D call: TRBD1 (5 bases). Germline CDR1 LGHDT, CDR2 YNNKEL (reference sequence). V dropped 1 base and J dropped 4 bases, with 10 bases sitting between them. CDR3 length: 14 residues. Written as DNA, the CDR3 is TGTGCCAGCAGCCAAGGTCAGGGAACCACTGAAGCTTTCTTT. Its protein is CASSQGQGTTEAFF.

By sample fraction, this clonotype is medium-sized (0.01 to 0.1%). The CDR3 region is CASSAGVSEQFF. In DNA form, the CDR3 reads TGTGCCAGCAGTGCGGGAGTAAGTGAGCAGTTCTTC. The chain employs TRBV27 and TRBJ2-1; TRBD2 agrees at 7 bases. Trimming removed 5 bases from V and 9 bases from J; junction bases left unmatched: 4. Germline V gene lookup returns CDR1 MNHEY and CDR2 SMNVEV (reference sequence). This CDR3 region has 12 residues.

This clonotype counts as medium-sized. V and J are TRBV3-1 and TRBJ2-1; D is undetermined. CDR3 length: 12 residues. The V gene lost 4 bases and the J gene lost 3 bases, with 4 bases spanning the gap. CDR1 and CDR2 from the germline V gene are LGHDT and YNNKEL (reference sequence). In nucleotides, the CDR3 is TGTGCCAGCAGCCGCGGCTACAATGAGCAGTTCTTC. As protein: CASSRGYNEQFF.

This clonotype came up a few times. V is TRBV5-1 and J is TRBJ2-7; 10 bases align to TRBD1. Germline values: CDR1 SGHRS, CDR2 YFSETQ. The CDR3 runs 15 residues. V lost 3 bases and J lost 5; bases outside the gene matches: 8. CDR3 residues: CASSSGTGVENEQYF. The CDR3, as DNA: TGCGCCAGCAGCTCTGGGACAGGGGTAGAGAACGAGCAGTACTTC.

This clonotype was recorded a few times. The chain recombines TRBV29-1 with TRBJ1-5; 11 bases align to TRBD1. The germline V gene has CDR1 SQVTM and CDR2 ANQGSEA. The CDR3 consists of 14 residues. The V segment lost 6 bases and the J segment 2 bases; nucleotides outside the gene matches: 3. For the CDR3, the DNA is TGCAGCGTAGCGGGACAGGGGGGCAATCAGCCCCAGCATTTT. It is translated as CSVAGQGGNQPQHF.

This clonotype was observed a handful of times. The rearrangement joins TRBV5-1 to TRBJ1-5; D remains unclear. Per the germline V gene, CDR1 is SGHRS and CDR2 is YFSETQ. V lost 2 bases to trimming and J lost 6 bases, with 15 bases between them. The CDR3 runs 15 residues. The CDR3 DNA reads TGCGCCAGCAGCTTCACCGGGAATGAGGGTCAGCCCCAGCATTTT. Translation gives CASSFTGNEGQPQHF.

In DNA, the CDR3 is TGTGCCAGCAGTGCCCTCAACGAGCAGTACTTC. This encodes CASSALNEQYF. This chain uses TRBV2 with TRBJ2-7; D unresolved. The CDR3 runs 11 residues. Germline V gene data show CDR1 as SNHLY and CDR2 as FYNNEI. V was shortened by 4 bases and J by 5 bases, with 6 bases between the two germline ends.

V gene TRBV20-1 combines with J gene TRBJ2-1; 11 nucleotides match TRBD1. This CDR3 comprises 15 residues. After removal of 6 bases from V and 8 bases from J, the junction contained 12 bases not matched to a gene. CDR1 and CDR2 (germline): DFQATT, SNEGSKA (reference sequence). CDR3 in DNA: TGCAGTGCCGTAGGGGGGACAGGGGGTTTGGATGAGCAGTTCTTC. Translating it yields CSAVGGTGGLDEQFF.

A few counts support this clonotype. V gene TRBV7-2 combines with J gene TRBJ2-3, with D possibly matching TRBD1 (6 bases). The germline gives CDR1 SGHTA, CDR2 FQGNSA. V lost 4 bases, J lost 8 bases, and 28 bases lay in between. This CDR3 has 18 amino acids. CDR3 protein: CASSSTNEPRTDRFTQYF. In DNA, the CDR3 is TGTGCCAGCAGCTCAACAAATGAACCTAGGACAGATCGTTTTACGCAGTATTTT. The variable domain in full, completed from reference TRBV7-2 and TRBJ2-3, reads GAGVSQSPSNKVTEKGKDVELRCDPISGHTALYWYRQSLGQGLEFLIYFQGNSAPDKSGLPSDRFSAERTGGSVSTLTIQRTQQEDSAVYLCASSSTNEPRTDRFTQYFGPGTRLTVL.

By share, this clonotype counts as medium-sized (0.01 to 0.1%). V usage is TRBV20-1 and J usage is TRBJ2-7; 7 bases are a match to TRBD2. V shed 1 base and J 5 bases; nucleotides not matched to a gene: 8. This CDR3 is built from 14 residues. Germline V gives CDR1 DFQATT, CDR2 SNEGSKA (reference sequence). The CDR3 bases are TGCAGTGCTAGAGGCCCAAACCGGGAGGACGAGCAGTACTTC. Translation: CSARGPNREDEQYF.

Sample share makes this clonotype medium-sized. The J gene is TRBJ1-1, the V gene TRBV5-1; TRBD1 aligns across 11 bases. With V trimmed by 4 bases and J by 5 bases, 13 bases remained unmatched. CDR3 length: 17 residues. The germline V gene encodes CDR1 SGHRS and CDR2 YFSETQ. The DNA for the CDR3 is TGCGCCAGCAGCAACCGGGACAGGGGGGATCTGGGTACTGAAGCTTTCTTT. It codes for CASSNRDRGDLGTEAFF.